These 2 T cell receptor beta chains share one sample of origin, sequenced in a study of identical twins. From the 5' RACE reads, TCRdb called clonotypes with MiXCR, one entry per CDR3 protein. The sample consists of about 240,000 distinct CDR3 sequences, approximately 6.8% of them appearing once. The sample was also reused in another study, on yellow fever vaccine responses in identical twins.

Sequencing was performed on CD8+ T cells sorted from blood. The source is a woman younger than 35 in good health.

The rearrangement joins TRBV7-6 to TRBJ1-2; D is undetermined. CDR3 length equals 15 residues. Germline CDR1 SGHVS, CDR2 FNYEAQ. Trimming stripped 5 bases from V and 3 bases from J, with 16 bases between. CDR3 sequence: CASSTLSAAHYGYTF. As DNA, the CDR3 is TGTGCCAGCAGCACCCTCTCGGCGGCCCACTATGGCTACACCTTC.

Remarks on this clonotype: Possible read error: a much larger clone is one base away. Given the absence of the conserved phenylalanine or tryptophan at the CDR3 end, a read error is likely. The chain is built from TRBV6-1 and TRBJ2-3; D could derive from TRBD1 or TRBD2 (6 bases each). The V end was cut by 6 bases, the J end by 0 bases, with 16 bases between. The CDR3 sequence is 16 residues long. The germline gives CDR1 MNHNS, CDR2 SASEGT. Here the CDR3 reads CASSRRGEQSTDTQYY. The CDR3 nucleotides read TGTGCCAGCAGCAGAAGGGGGGAGCAGAGCACAGATACGCAGTATTAT.